One and the same sample provided the 28 T cell receptor beta chains below, sequenced in a study of siplizumab effects on memory and regulatory T cells. Profiled with immunoSEQ multiplex PCR; TCRdb holds only in-frame clones, not every one. There are tens of thousands of clones in the sample; just over 95% occur only once, and 0.095% lies in the top ten. The sample taken for sequencing was naive CD8+ T cells sorted from blood. The receptors derive from a human donor in good health.

The chain carries TRBV9 and TRBJ2-1; TRBD1 is a possible D gene (5 bases). V was pared by 0 bases and J by 4 bases, with 5 bases between. Looked up from germline, CDR1 is SGDLS and CDR2 is YYNGEE. CDR3 length equals 13 residues. The CDR3 protein is CASSVGQYNEQFF. In DNA, the CDR3 is TGTGCCAGCAGCGTAGGACAGTACAATGAGCAGTTCTTC.

This chain connects TRBV11-2 to TRBJ2-1; TRBD2 matches 8 bases. J lost 7 bases, V lost 4 bases, and 9 bases had no gene match. The CDR3 totals 15 residues. Germline V gene lookup returns CDR1 SGHAT and CDR2 FQNNGV. Here the CDR3 reads CASSYHAGGINEQFF. CDR3 coding DNA: TGTGCCAGCAGCTACCACGCGGGGGGTATAAATGAGCAGTTCTTC. The complete variable domain, with remaining parts taken from reference TRBV11-2 and TRBJ2-1, reads EAGVAQSPRYKIIEKRQSVAFWCNPISGHATLYWYQQILGQGPKLLIQFQNNGVVDDSQLPKDRFSAERLKGVDSTLKIQPAKLEDSAVYLCASSYHAGGINEQFFGPGTRLTVL.

V usage is TRBV6-5 and J usage is TRBJ1-5; D remains unclear. Trimming took off 2 bases at V and 9 bases at J, with 8 bases between the two ends. This CDR3 region has 12 residues. CDR1 is MNHEY and CDR2 is SVGAGI in the germline V gene. CDR3 sequence (DNA): TGTGCCAGCAGTTACGTCTTAGTGCCCCAGCATTTT. Translation gives CASSYVLVPQHF.

The J gene is TRBJ2-2, the V gene TRBV5-8, with 11 bases identical to TRBD1. V lost 0 bases and J lost 7; bases outside the gene matches: 5. This CDR3 has 16 amino acids. Germline V gives CDR1 SGHTS, CDR2 YDEGEE. CDR3 protein: CASSLGTGGTGGELFF. The CDR3 bases are TGTGCCAGCAGCTTGGGGACAGGGGGCACAGGCGGGGAGCTGTTTTTT.

The chain has TRBV7-9 and TRBJ2-7; D gene ambiguous. The CDR3 is made up of 14 amino acids. The V gene lost 0 bases and the J gene lost 6 bases, with 12 bases spanning the gap. Germline assignment: CDR1 SEHNR and CDR2 FQNEAQ (reference sequence). The CDR3 nucleotides are TGTGCCAGCAGCTTAGCGGACGGTCCGGGCGAGCAGTACTTC. Its protein product is CASSLADGPGEQYF.

The CDR3 region is CASSQDRATEKAFF. In nucleotides, the CDR3 is TGCGCCAGCAGCCAAGATAGGGCGACAGAGAAAGCTTTCTTT. The chain couples TRBV4-3 to TRBJ1-1; TRBD1 might be the D (5 bases). This CDR3 has 14 residues. Trimming removed 0 bases at V and 9 bases at J, with 14 bases between. Per germline, CDR1 LGHNA and CDR2 YSLEER.

The chain couples TRBV9 to TRBJ1-2; 8 nucleotides match TRBD1. The V segment lost 4 bases and the J segment 4 bases; nucleotides outside the gene matches: 9. CDR1 is SGDLS, CDR2 YYNGEE, per germline. This CDR3 has 15 amino acids. The CDR3 DNA reads TGTGCCAGCAGCCCAGACAGGGGAATGATCTATGGCTACACCTTC. This encodes CASSPDRGMIYGYTF.

V usage is TRBV4-1 and J usage is TRBJ1-5, with D unclear. V dropped 1 base and J dropped 0 bases, with 10 bases sitting between them. CDR1 is MGHRA and CDR2 is YSYEKL in the germline V gene. This CDR3 spans 16 amino acids. The CDR3 DNA is TGCGCCAGCAGCCAAGTGGGCCCTTTTAGCAATCAGCCCCAGCATTTT. This gives the protein CASSQVGPFSNQPQHF.

The chain couples TRBV6-5 to TRBJ2-3, with 12 bases lining up with TRBD2. This CDR3 is 15 amino acids long. Per germline, CDR1 MNHEY and CDR2 SVGAGI. V lost 6 bases and J lost 8; bases outside the gene matches: 9. CDR3 residues: CASSPLAGGPGTQYF. The DNA for the CDR3 is TGTGCCAGCAGCCCTCTAGCGGGGGGGCCAGGTACGCAGTATTTT.

The V gene is TRBV7-3, the J gene TRBJ1-1, with D possibly being TRBD1 (6 bases). CDR1 is SGHTA, CDR2 FQGTGA, per germline. This CDR3 comprises 13 residues. V lost 5 bases to trimming and J lost 6 bases, with 13 bases between them. The CDR3 DNA is TGTGCCAGCAGCCCACAAGGGGGGGCTGAAGCTTTCTTT. Translated: CASSPQGGAEAFF.

The chain is built from TRBV6-5 and TRBJ2-7, with D perhaps matching TRBD1 (6 bases). Germline V gene lookup returns CDR1 MNHEY and CDR2 SVGAGI. CDR3 size: 13 residues. V was cut by 5 bases and J by 2 bases, with 10 bases left in between. Here the CDR3 reads CASSPGTTYEQYF. In nucleotides, the CDR3 is TGTGCCAGCAGTCCCGGGACAACCTACGAGCAGTACTTC.

This chain links TRBV11-2 with TRBJ2-2; D not resolved. There are 12 residues in the CDR3. The V and J ends lost 2 bases and 5 bases respectively, with 3 bases between them. The germline gives CDR1 SGHAT, CDR2 FQNNGV. For the CDR3, the DNA is TGTGCCAGCAGCTTAAGTACCGGGGAGCTGTTTTTT. Its translation is CASSLSTGELFF.

This chain uses TRBV5-6 with TRBJ2-2, with D possibly being TRBD2 (6 bases). The CDR3 sequence is 16 residues long. V lost 1 base, J lost 0 bases, and 10 bases lay in between. Looked up from germline, CDR1 is SGHDT and CDR2 is YYEEEE. CDR3 sequence reads: CASSLLREANTGELFF. The CDR3, as DNA: TGTGCCAGCAGCTTGTTAAGGGAGGCGAACACCGGGGAGCTGTTTTTT.

This clone was counted a single time. The chain uses TRBV19 and TRBJ2-7; TRBD1 is a possible D gene (5 bases). Deletions cut 2 bases from V and 0 bases from J, with 8 bases between. From germline, CDR1 is LNHDA and CDR2 SQIVND (reference sequence). The CDR3 loop spans 14 amino acids. The CDR3: CASSIQGASYEQYF. CDR3 in DNA: TGTGCCAGTAGTATACAAGGGGCCTCCTACGAGCAGTACTTC.

The J gene is TRBJ1-1, the V gene TRBV19; no clear D gene. The V end was cut by 3 bases, the J end by 7 bases, with 9 bases between. Germline V lookup: CDR1 LNHDA, CDR2 SQIVND (reference sequence). This CDR3 spans 12 amino acids. The DNA for the CDR3 is TGTGCCAGTAGTATGGAAGGGAATGAAGCTTTCTTT. The encoded protein is CASSMEGNEAFF. Looking up the rest from reference TRBV19 and TRBJ1-1 gives the full variable domain: DGGITQSPKYLFRKEGQNVTLSCEQNLNHDAMYWYRQDPGQGLRLIYYSQIVNDFQKGDIAEGYSVSREKKESFPLTVTSAQKNPTAFYLCASSMEGNEAFFGQGTRLTVV.

V gene TRBV18 combines with J gene TRBJ1-2, with D unclear. The CDR3 loop spans 16 amino acids. The V end lost 1 base, the J end lost 4 bases, and 16 bases lay between the germline ends. The germline V gene encodes CDR1 KGHSH and CDR2 LQKENI. The CDR3 sequence: CASSPQEDGGIYGYTF. CDR3 nucleotides: TGTGCCAGCTCACCACAAGAGGACGGAGGAATCTATGGCTACACCTTC.

J is TRBJ1-1 and V is TRBV5-4, with 8 nucleotides matching TRBD1. The trim removed 2 bases at V and 7 bases at J, leaving 10 bases unmatched. This CDR3 region has 15 residues. Germline-derived CDR1 and CDR2 are SGHNT and YYREEE (reference sequence). The CDR3 sequence: CASSFQGAMVSEAFF. DNA of the CDR3: TGTGCCAGCAGCTTCCAGGGGGCAATGGTTAGTGAAGCTTTCTTT.

The V call is TRBV18, the J call TRBJ2-6, with D unclear. V was pared by 1 base and J by 0 bases, with 19 bases between. There are 20 residues in the CDR3. CDR1 and CDR2 (germline): KGHSH, LQKENI. CDR3 nucleotide sequence: TGTGCCAGCTCACCACGGAGTATCGCAGAAGATTACTCTGGGGCCAACGTCCTGACTTTC. Its translation: CASSPRSIAEDYSGANVLTF.

Here the CDR3 reads CASSPEAGRTEAFF. The CDR3 bases are TGCGCCAGCAGCCCCGAGGCAGGGCGGACTGAAGCTTTCTTT. The chain links TRBV5-1 to TRBJ1-1; D is perhaps TRBD1 (5 bases). The germline gives CDR1 SGHRS, CDR2 YFSETQ. The CDR3 extends over 14 amino acids. V was pared by 4 bases and J by 5 bases, with 15 bases between. The entire variable domain, with the rest obtained from reference TRBV5-1 and TRBJ1-1, is as follows: KAGVTQTPRYLIKTRGQQVTLSCSPISGHRSVSWYQQTPGQGLQFLFEYFSETQRNKGNFPGRFSGRQFSNSRSEMNVSTLELGDSALYLCASSPEAGRTEAFFGQGTRLTVV.

The genes are TRBV2 and TRBJ2-3; 10 bases match TRBD2. CDR1 is SNHLY, CDR2 FYNNEI, per germline. V shed 4 bases and J 3 bases; nucleotides not matched to a gene: 7. The CDR3 spans 16 residues. CDR3: CASSVHLAGETDTQYF. In DNA, the CDR3 is TGTGCCAGCAGTGTCCACCTAGCGGGGGAGACAGATACGCAGTATTTT.

This clone appeared a few times. The chain is built from TRBV19 and TRBJ1-2, with D uncertain. CDR1 and CDR2 from the germline V gene are LNHDA and SQIVND (reference sequence). The CDR3 contains 13 residues. The V end lost 7 bases, the J end lost 3 bases, and 12 bases lay between the germline ends. CDR3 loop: CASTRSDYYGYTF. CDR3 DNA: TGTGCCAGTACCAGGAGCGATTACTATGGCTACACCTTC. Looking up the rest from reference TRBV19 and TRBJ1-2 gives the full variable domain: DGGITQSPKYLFRKEGQNVTLSCEQNLNHDAMYWYRQDPGQGLRLIYYSQIVNDFQKGDIAEGYSVSREKKESFPLTVTSAQKNPTAFYLCASTRSDYYGYTFGSGTRLTVV.

V gene TRBV7-9 combines with J gene TRBJ1-1; 7 nucleotides align to TRBD1. This CDR3 is 15 amino acids long. From germline, CDR1 is SEHNR and CDR2 FQNEAQ (reference sequence). With 2 bases clipped from V and 3 bases from J, the junction kept 6 bases outside the gene matches. The CDR3 coding sequence is TGTGCCAGCAGCTTAATTTCCACAGGGGACACTGAAGCTTTCTTT. Its translation: CASSLISTGDTEAFF. Together with reference TRBV7-9 and TRBJ1-1, the CDR3 gives the full variable domain: DTGVSQNPRHKITKRGQNVTFRCDPISEHNRLYWYRQTLGQGPEFLTYFQNEAQLEKSRLLSDRFSAERPKGSFSTLEIQRTEQGDSAMYLCASSLISTGDTEAFFGQGTRLTVV.

On this clone itself: A junction end diverges from the germline sequence, so it may reflect a read error. V gene TRBV11-2 combines with J gene TRBJ2-7; possible D gene TRBD1, 6 bases. CDR1 is SGHAT and CDR2 is FQNNGV in the germline V gene. This CDR3 has 16 amino acids. The chain's CDR3 is CPSSLRPTGKPYEQYF. The CDR3 coding sequence is TGTCCCAGCAGCTTACGCCCGACAGGCAAGCCCTACGAGCAGTACTTC.

V is TRBV30 and J is TRBJ2-7, with unresolved D. Germline assignment: CDR1 GTSNPN and CDR2 SVGIG (reference sequence). The CDR3 is 13 amino acids. Trimming stripped 0 bases from V and 3 bases from J, with 9 bases between. CDR3 coding DNA: TGTGCCTGGAGTGTAACGGTGGGCTACGAGCAGTACTTC. It encodes CAWSVTVGYEQYF.

The gene calls are TRBV7-9 and TRBJ1-1; D possibly corresponds to TRBD1 (5 bases). The CDR3 has 14 amino acids. The V end was cut by 3 bases, the J end by 0 bases, with 8 bases between. CDR1 and CDR2 from the germline V gene are SEHNR and FQNEAQ (reference sequence). The DNA for the CDR3 is TGTGCCAGCAGCTTTGGACACCTGAACACTGAAGCTTTCTTT. Encoded protein: CASSFGHLNTEAFF.

This clone was seen once. The V and J genes are TRBV10-1 and TRBJ2-1, with 7 bases matching TRBD1. V was clipped by 3 bases and J by 5 bases; unmatched bases: 1. Germline loops: CDR1 WNHNN, CDR2 SYGVQD (reference sequence). The CDR3 has 13 amino acids. In DNA form, the CDR3 reads TGCGCCAGCAGTGATGGGACAGACAATGAGCAGTTCTTC. It codes for CASSDGTDNEQFF.

This clone turned up a few times. The chain has TRBV9 and TRBJ1-1; D is ambiguous. This CDR3 is built from 12 residues. Germline V gene data show CDR1 as SGDLS and CDR2 as YYNGEE. Trimming took 4 bases from V and 6 from J, leaving 10 bases between them. In DNA form, the CDR3 reads TGTGCCAGCAGCATAGAAGGCCCTGAAGCTTTCTTT. The encoded protein is CASSIEGPEAFF.

V gene TRBV7-9 combines with J gene TRBJ1-2; D unclear. The germline V gene has CDR1 SEHNR and CDR2 FQNEAQ (reference sequence). V dropped 1 base and J dropped 4 bases, with 13 bases sitting between them. The CDR3 sequence is 15 residues long. CDR3 coding DNA: TGTGCCAGCAGCTTAGGAGTGGGCGGTCTCTATGGCTACACCTTC. Protein sequence: CASSLGVGGLYGYTF.